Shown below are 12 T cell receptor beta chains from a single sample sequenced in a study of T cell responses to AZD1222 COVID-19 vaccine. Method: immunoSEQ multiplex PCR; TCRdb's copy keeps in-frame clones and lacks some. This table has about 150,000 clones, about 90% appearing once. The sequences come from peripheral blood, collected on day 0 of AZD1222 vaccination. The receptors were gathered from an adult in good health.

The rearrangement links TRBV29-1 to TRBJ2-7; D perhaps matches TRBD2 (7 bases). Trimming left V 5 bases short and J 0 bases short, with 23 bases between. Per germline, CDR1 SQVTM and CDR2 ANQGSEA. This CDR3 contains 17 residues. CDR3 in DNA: TGCAGCGTTCGGGGGCGGGAGAGCGGTTACGACTCCTACGAGCAGTACTTC. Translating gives CSVRGRESGYDSYEQYF.

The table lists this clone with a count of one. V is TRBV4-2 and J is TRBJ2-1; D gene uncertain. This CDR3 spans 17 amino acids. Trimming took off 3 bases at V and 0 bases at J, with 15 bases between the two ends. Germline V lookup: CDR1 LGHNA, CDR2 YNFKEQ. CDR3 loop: CASSQNGPASSYNEQFF. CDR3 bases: TGTGCCAGCAGCCAGAACGGGCCGGCCAGCTCCTACAATGAGCAGTTCTTC.

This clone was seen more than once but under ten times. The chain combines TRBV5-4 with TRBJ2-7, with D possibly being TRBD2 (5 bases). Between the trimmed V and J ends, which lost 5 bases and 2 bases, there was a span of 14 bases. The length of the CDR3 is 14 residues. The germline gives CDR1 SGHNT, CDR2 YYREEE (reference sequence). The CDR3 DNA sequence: TGTGCCAGCAGACCGCCGGGATCGACCTACGAGCAGTACTTC. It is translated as CASRPPGSTYEQYF.

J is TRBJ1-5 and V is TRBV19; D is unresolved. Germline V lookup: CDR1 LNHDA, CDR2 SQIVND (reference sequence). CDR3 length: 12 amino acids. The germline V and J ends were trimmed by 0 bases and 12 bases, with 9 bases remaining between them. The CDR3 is CASSIDWWDQHF. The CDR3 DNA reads TGTGCCAGTAGTATAGATTGGTGGGACCAGCATTTT. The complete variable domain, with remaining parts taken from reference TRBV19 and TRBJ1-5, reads DGGITQSPKYLFRKEGQNVTLSCEQNLNHDAMYWYRQDPGQGLRLIYYSQIVNDFQKGDIAEGYSVSREKKESFPLTVTSAQKNPTAFYLCASSIDWWDQHFGDGTRLSIL.

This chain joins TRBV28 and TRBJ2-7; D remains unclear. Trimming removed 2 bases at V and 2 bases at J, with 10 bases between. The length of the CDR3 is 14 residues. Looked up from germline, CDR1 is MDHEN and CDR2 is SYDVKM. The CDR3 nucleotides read TGTGCCAGCAGTTTAGGACGAATCGCCTACGAGCAGTACTTC. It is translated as CASSLGRIAYEQYF.

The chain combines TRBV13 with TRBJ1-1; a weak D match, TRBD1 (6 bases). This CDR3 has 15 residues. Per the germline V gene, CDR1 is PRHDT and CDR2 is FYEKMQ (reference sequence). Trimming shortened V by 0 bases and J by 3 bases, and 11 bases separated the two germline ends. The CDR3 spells CASSLGDRLDTEAFF. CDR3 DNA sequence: TGTGCCAGCAGCTTAGGCGACAGGTTAGACACTGAAGCTTTCTTT.

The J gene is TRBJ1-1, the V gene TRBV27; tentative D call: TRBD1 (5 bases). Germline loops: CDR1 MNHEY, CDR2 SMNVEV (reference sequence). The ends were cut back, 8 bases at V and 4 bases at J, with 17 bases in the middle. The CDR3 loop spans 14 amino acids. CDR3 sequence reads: CASRIWGDGTEAFF. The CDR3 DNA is TGTGCCAGCCGAATTTGGGGGGACGGCACTGAAGCTTTCTTT.

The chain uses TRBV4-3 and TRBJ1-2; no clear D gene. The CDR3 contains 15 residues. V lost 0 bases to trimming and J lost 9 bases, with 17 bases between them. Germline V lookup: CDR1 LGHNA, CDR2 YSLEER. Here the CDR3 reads CASSQEREIEFRYTF. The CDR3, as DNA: TGCGCCAGCAGCCAAGAAAGAGAGATCGAGTTTCGCTACACCTTC.

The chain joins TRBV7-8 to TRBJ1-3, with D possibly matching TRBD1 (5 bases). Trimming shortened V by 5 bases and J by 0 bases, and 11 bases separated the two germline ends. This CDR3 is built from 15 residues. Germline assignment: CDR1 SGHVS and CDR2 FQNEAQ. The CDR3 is CASSRAGTSGNTIYF. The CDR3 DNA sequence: TGTGCCAGCAGCCGGGCGGGGACCTCTGGAAACACCATATATTTT.

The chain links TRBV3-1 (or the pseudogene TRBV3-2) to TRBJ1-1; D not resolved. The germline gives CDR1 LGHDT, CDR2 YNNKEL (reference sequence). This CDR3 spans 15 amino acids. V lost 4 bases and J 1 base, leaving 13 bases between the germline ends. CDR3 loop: CASSPTLITNTEAFF. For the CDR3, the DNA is TGTGCCAGCAGCCCAACACTCATCACGAACACTGAAGCTTTCTTT.

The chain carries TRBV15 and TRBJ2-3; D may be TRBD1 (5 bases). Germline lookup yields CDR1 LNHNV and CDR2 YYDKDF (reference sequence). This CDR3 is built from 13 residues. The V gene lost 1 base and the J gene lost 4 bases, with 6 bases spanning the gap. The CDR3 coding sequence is TGTGCCACCAGCAGAGGGGGCGCAGATACGCAGTATTTT. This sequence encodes CATSRGGADTQYF.

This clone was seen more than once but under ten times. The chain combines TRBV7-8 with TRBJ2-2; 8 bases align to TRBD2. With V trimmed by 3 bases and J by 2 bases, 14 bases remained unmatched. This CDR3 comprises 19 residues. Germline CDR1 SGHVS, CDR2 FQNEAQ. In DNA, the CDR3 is TGTGCCAGCAGCTTTAAGAAGCGGGAGACAGCTCGAAACACCGGGGAGCTGTTTTTT. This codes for CASSFKKRETARNTGELFF. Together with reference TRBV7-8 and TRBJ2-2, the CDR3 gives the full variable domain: GAGVSQSPRYKVAKRGQDVALRCDPISGHVSLFWYQQALGQGPEFLTYFQNEAQLDKSGLPSDRFFAERPEGSVSTLKIQRTQQEDSAVYLCASSFKKRETARNTGELFFGEGSRLTVL.